This is a list of T cell receptor beta chains from one sample in a study of blood T cells in healthy people across ages. TCRdb called the 5' RACE reads again in MiXCR, with one record for every CDR3 protein. The table has hundreds of thousands of distinct CDR3 sequences, about 30% seen once. The sequencing sample was made of blood. All receptors come from a woman of 80 years or more in good health. Both conserved end residues are part of each CDR3. The D gene is left open where the match is weak. The size entry is marked missing in some rows and otherwise reads once, few, many or a size class.

>many|.|TRBJ2-3|TRBV12-3/TRBV12-4
CASSLRTYPDTQYF
TGTGCCAGCAGTTTACGTACTTATCCAGATACGCAGTATTTT
>few|.|TRBJ1-5|TRBV6-4
CASSDSTGRNSNQPQHF
TGTGCCAGCAGTGATTCGACAGGCAGAAATAGCAATCAGCCCCAGCATTTT
>.|.|TRBJ2-6|TRBV27
CASSSQGGLSGANVLTF
TGTGCCAGCAGTTCTCAGGGGGGACTCTCTGGGGCCAACGTCCTGACTTTC
>.|.|TRBJ1-2|TRBV30
CAWSRQALGYTF
TGTGCCTGGAGCAGACAGGCCCTCGGCTACACCTTC
>once|.|TRBJ1-4|TRBV10-3
CAISGEATSGGEKLFF
TGTGCCATCAGTGGCGAAGCGACCTCAGGAGGAGAAAAACTGTTTTTT
>.|.|TRBJ2-5|TRBV7-6
CASSSPTAPGEQYF
TGTGCCAGCAGCTCGCCGACAGCCCCCGGAGAGCAGTACTTC
>many|.|TRBJ1-2|TRBV7-2
CASSPEEGFGYTF
TGTGCCAGCAGTCCAGAAGAGGGGTTCGGCTACACCTTC
>.|.|TRBJ1-4|TRBV9
CASSRAGSITNEKLFF
TGTGCCAGCTCCCGGGCAGGGAGCATTACTAATGAAAAACTGTTTTTT
>.|.|TRBJ2-1|TRBV5-1
CASSLTQGFEQFF
TGCGCCAGCAGCCTGACGCAAGGGTTTGAGCAGTTCTTC
>once|.|TRBJ2-2|TRBV5-5
CASSPGRTAGELFF
TGTGCCAGCAGCCCCGGACGGACCGCGGGGGAGCTGTTTTTT
>.|TRBD2|TRBJ2-7|TRBV7-7
CASSHRGGRHEQYF
TGTGCTAGCAGCCACCGGGGGGGTCGCCACGAGCAGTACTTC
>many|.|TRBJ2-5|TRBV28
CASSLSGRGEQYF
TGTGCCAGCAGTTTATCTGGCAGGGGAGAGCAGTACTTC
>many|.|TRBJ2-5|TRBV6-2/TRBV6-3
CASSYSIALGNQETQYF
TGTGCCAGCAGTTACTCCATCGCGTTAGGAAACCAAGAGACCCAGTACTTC
>many|.|TRBJ2-1|TRBV5-1
CASSPGLPGNEQFF
TGCGCCAGTTCCCCGGGACTCCCAGGCAATGAGCAGTTCTTC
>many|TRBD1|TRBJ1-5|TRBV7-2
CASSLGTAGSNQPQHF
TGTGCCAGCAGCTTGGGGACAGCCGGAAGCAATCAGCCCCAGCATTTT
>.|.|TRBJ1-1|TRBV18
CASSPSQSEAFF
TGTGCCAGCTCACCATCACAGTCTGAAGCTTTCTTT
>many|TRBD2|TRBJ2-5|TRBV7-2
CASSPDAGGQETQYF
TGTGCCAGCAGCCCCGACGCGGGGGGGCAAGAGACCCAGTACTTC
>.|.|TRBJ2-1|TRBV29-1
CSVEGPPRNEQFF
TGCAGCGTTGAAGGGCCCCCTAGAAATGAGCAGTTCTTC
>many|.|TRBJ2-7|TRBV5-6
CASSQETGILYEQYF
TGTGCCAGCAGCCAAGAAACAGGGATCCTCTACGAGCAGTACTTC
>many|TRBD1|TRBJ2-6|TRBV9
CASTAGSRAGTGSSGANVLTF
TGTGCCAGCACCGCCGGAAGTAGAGCCGGGACAGGGTCTTCTGGGGCCAACGTCCTGACTTTC
>many|.|TRBJ1-2|TRBV12-3/TRBV12-4
CASSLDQGRSYGYTF
TGTGCCAGCAGTTTAGATCAGGGGCGCAGCTATGGCTACACCTTC
>many|.|TRBJ2-7|TRBV7-8
CASSASGQRLYEQYF
TGTGCCAGCAGCGCCTCCGGACAGCGACTCTACGAGCAGTACTTC
>.|.|TRBJ2-1|TRBV7-2
CASSPIFGPEQFF
TGTGCCAGCAGCCCGATTTTCGGGCCCGAGCAGTTCTTC
>many|.|TRBJ2-1|TRBV9
CASSVVGVSYNEQFF
TGTGCCAGCAGCGTAGTAGGAGTCTCCTACAATGAGCAGTTCTTC
>.|.|TRBJ2-3|TRBV6-4
CASSEEIRDTQYF
TGTGCCAGCAGTGAAGAGATCAGGGATACGCAGTATTTT
>.|TRBD2|TRBJ2-5|TRBV7-3
CASSLGLAGGQGTQYF
TGTGCCAGCAGCTTAGGCCTAGCGGGGGGTCAAGGGACCCAGTACTTC
>.|TRBD1|TRBJ1-6|TRBV5-1
CASSLEQGVGNSPLHF
TGCGCCAGCAGCTTGGAACAGGGGGTAGGTAATTCACCCCTCCACTTT
>many|TRBD1|TRBJ1-5|TRBV20-1
CSAREGQGGVGNQPQHF
TGCAGTGCTAGAGAGGGACAGGGTGGGGTCGGCAATCAGCCCCAGCATTTT
>many|.|TRBJ2-3|TRBV15
CATTLMGTDTQYF
TGTGCCACCACCCTAATGGGCACAGATACGCAGTATTTT
>.|.|TRBJ1-4|TRBV7-9
CATQRLSSNEKLFF
TGTGCCACCCAGAGGCTCAGCTCAAATGAAAAACTGTTTTTT
>.|TRBD1|TRBJ1-2|TRBV4-1
CASSQGGQGPSYGYTF
TGCGCCAGCAGCCAGGGAGGACAGGGCCCTAGCTATGGCTACACCTTC
>.|.|TRBJ1-2|TRBV5-1
CASRPTENYGYTF
TGCGCCAGCAGACCGACAGAGAACTATGGCTACACCTTC
>.|.|TRBJ2-5|TRBV7-9
CASGRTANNEQYF
TGTGCCAGTGGGAGGACAGCGAACAATGAGCAGTACTTC